This T cell receptor (beta chain) was identified in a study of cytomegalovirus exposure and HLA in healthy donors. Germline assignment: CDR1 SNHLY and CDR2 FYNNEI. The CDR3 spans 14 residues. V lost 1 base and J 5 bases, leaving 11 bases between the germline ends. The primer mix had 60 Vbeta and 13 Jbeta primers. Generated by immunoSEQ multiplex PCR, the TCRdb table keeps only in-frame clones and is missing some. The table includes about 130,000 clones, 70% to 80% detected once. This TCR was sampled from a man under 40 in good health and CMV-seronegative. The sample taken for sequencing was PBMCs. The chain links TRBV2 to TRBJ2-5; unclear D gene. CDR3 sequence: CASSEGPQAETQYF. DNA for the CDR3: TGTGCCAGCAGTGAAGGGCCGCAGGCGGAGACCCAGTACTTC. The whole variable domain, filled in from reference TRBV2 and TRBJ2-5, reads EPEVTQTPSHQVTQMGQEVILRCVPISNHLYFYWYRQILGQKVEFLVSFYNNEISEKSEIFDDQFSVERPDGSNFTLKIRSTKLEDSAMYFCASSEGPQAETQYFGPGTRLLVL.